The 3 T cell receptor beta chains below all came from one sample that was sequenced in a study of CD8+ T cells in alopecia areata. The treatment: oral pan-JAK inhibitor, 5-10 mg twice daily. Sequencing relied on a cDNA template that was reverse transcribed from extracted RNA. Only in-frame clones appear in the TCRdb table, and some are missing; sequencing was by immunoSEQ multiplex PCR. The data show over 200,000 clones, over 60% seen once. Material: CD4+ T cells sorted from blood, obtained at week 4, from a patient treated with tofacitinib. These receptors were collected from a human donor with alopecia areata.

V is TRBV5-1 and J is TRBJ2-5; 7 bases line up with TRBD1. This CDR3 has 15 amino acids. The V segment lost 4 bases and the J segment 3 bases; nucleotides outside the gene matches: 9. Germline values: CDR1 SGHRS, CDR2 YFSETQ. In nucleotides, the CDR3 is TGCGCCAGCAGCGTAGGGACAGCGACCGAAGAGACCCAGTACTTC. This codes for CASSVGTATEETQYF.

CDR3 in amino acids: CASSVAYTEAGAAGTQYF. The CDR3 region has the DNA TGTGCCAGCAGCGTAGCTTATACGGAGGCGGGGGCCGCCGGAACGCAGTATTTT. This rearrangement joins TRBV9 to TRBJ2-3; a possible D gene is TRBD2 (7 bases). CDR1 and CDR2 (germline): SGDLS, YYNGEE. The CDR3 is 18 residues long. Trimming left V 0 bases short and J 9 bases short, with 26 bases between.

The chain's CDR3 is CASSSLAGGRDTQYF. CDR3 DNA: TGTGCCAGCAGTTCTTTAGCGGGGGGGCGAGATACGCAGTATTTT. The chain uses TRBV6-5 and TRBJ2-3; TRBD2 aligns across 11 bases. CDR1 and CDR2 (germline): MNHEY, SVGAGI. This CDR3 comprises 15 residues. Trimming took 4 bases from V and 5 from J; bases not matched to a gene: 5.